This TCR beta chain was recorded in a study of T cells after posttransplantation cyclophosphamide. General observations from the study: Later post-transplant blood repertoires were often dominated by donor CD8+ memory clones. Skin or GI-infiltrating T cells shared few TRB sequences with blood. TRB clonality was highly associated with recipient CMV seropositivity and reactivation.

Produced via immunoSEQ multiplex PCR; TCRdb's table is partial and in-frame only. The data hold some 12,000 clones, with approximately 80% observed a single time. Per germline, CDR1 SGDLS and CDR2 YYNGEE. V lost 3 bases, J lost 0 bases, and 7 bases stayed unmatched. The CDR3 has 18 residues. Cyclophosphamide on days +3 and +4 followed busulfan-fludarabine conditioning and a marrow graft. On this clone: Antigen: not known.

Material: PBMCs, obtained after allogeneic stem cell transplant with posttransplant cyclophosphamide. This receptor was identified in a female patient aged 50 to 60 who received an allogeneic stem cell transplant from a related donor, was CMV-positive, and had no GVHD. Some T cells may trace back to the graft donor. The chain combines TRBV9 with TRBJ1-6; 9 bases are shared with TRBD1. CDR3 amino acids: CASSDVGGQGSYNSPLHF. The CDR3 DNA is TGTGCCAGCAGCGACGTGGGGGGACAGGGCTCCTATAATTCACCCCTCCACTTT.